This T cell receptor beta chain emerged from a study of blood T cells in healthy people across ages. The study, taken as a whole, reports: TCR beta diversity was tightly associated with the proportion of naive T cells. CMV status of donors was not determined, possibly confounding expanded clonotype changes.

For the second PCR, which ran for about 7 to 11 cycles, a sample-barcoded 5' primer and a J-beta primer mix were used. Each CDR3 protein is one row after TCRdb ran MiXCR on the 5' RACE reads. The table shows 800,000 or so distinct CDR3 sequences, with 20% to 25% occurring only once. The CDR3 has 14 amino acids. The junction had 12 bases not matched to a gene; V was cut back by 4 bases and J by 7 bases. Per the germline V gene, CDR1 is SQVTM and CDR2 is ANQGSEA. In its sample, this clonotype was seen a few times. The antigen remains unidentified. These data were likewise used in another study, on T cells of mothers and their children. That paper notes: Thymic selection molds TCR recombination output in much the same way for related pairs as for unrelated pairs.

The chain uses TRBV29-1 and TRBJ2-7, with 8 bases aligning to TRBD2. Sample: blood. The sequence was collected from a boy aged 5 to 17 in good health. The CDR3 loop reads CSVAVLGTRREQYF. CDR3 DNA sequence: TGCAGCGTTGCAGTACTCGGGACTAGGAGGGAGCAGTACTTC.